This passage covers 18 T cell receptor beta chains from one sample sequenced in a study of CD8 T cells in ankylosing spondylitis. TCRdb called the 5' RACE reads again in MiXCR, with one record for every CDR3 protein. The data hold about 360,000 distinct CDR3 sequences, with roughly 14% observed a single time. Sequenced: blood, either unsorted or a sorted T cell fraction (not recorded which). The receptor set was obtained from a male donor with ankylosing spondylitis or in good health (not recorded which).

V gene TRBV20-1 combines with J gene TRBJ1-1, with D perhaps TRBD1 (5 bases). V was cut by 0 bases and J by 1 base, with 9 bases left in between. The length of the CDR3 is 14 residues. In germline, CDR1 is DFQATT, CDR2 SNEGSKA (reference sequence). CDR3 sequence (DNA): TGCAGTGCTAGAGAAGGGGAGACGAACACTGAAGCTTTCTTT. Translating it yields CSAREGETNTEAFF.

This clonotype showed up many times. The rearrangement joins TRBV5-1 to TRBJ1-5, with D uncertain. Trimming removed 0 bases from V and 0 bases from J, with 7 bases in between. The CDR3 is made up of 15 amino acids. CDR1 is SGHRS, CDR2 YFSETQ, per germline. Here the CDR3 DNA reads TGCGCCAGCAGCTTGGACACCTTTAGCAATCAGCCCCAGCATTTT. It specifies CASSLDTFSNQPQHF.

CDR3 nucleotide sequence: TGTGCCAGTAGTTTTCAAGGCGGCTATGGCTACACCTTC. Its protein product is CASSFQGGYGYTF. The chain couples TRBV19 to TRBJ1-2; D is undetermined. This CDR3 region has 13 residues. The germline V and J ends were trimmed by 5 bases and 4 bases, with 11 bases remaining between them. Germline lookup yields CDR1 LNHDA and CDR2 SQIVND (reference sequence).

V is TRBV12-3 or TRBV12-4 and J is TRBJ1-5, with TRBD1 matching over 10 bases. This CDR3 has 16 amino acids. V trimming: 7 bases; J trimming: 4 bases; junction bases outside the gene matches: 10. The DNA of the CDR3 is TGTGCCAGCAACCTTGGGACAGGGGTACTTAATCAGCCCCAGCATTTT. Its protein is CASNLGTGVLNQPQHF.

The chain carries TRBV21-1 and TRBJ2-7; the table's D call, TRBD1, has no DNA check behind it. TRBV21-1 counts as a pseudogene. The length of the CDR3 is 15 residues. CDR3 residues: CASSKGTGEGHEQYF. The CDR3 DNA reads TGTGCCAGCAGCAAAGGGACAGGGGAAGGGCATGAGCAGTACTTC.

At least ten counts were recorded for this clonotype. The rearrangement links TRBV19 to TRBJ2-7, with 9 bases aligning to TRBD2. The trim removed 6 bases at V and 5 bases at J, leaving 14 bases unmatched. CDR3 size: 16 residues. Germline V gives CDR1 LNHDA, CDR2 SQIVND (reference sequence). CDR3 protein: CASSLAVGTSKHEQYF. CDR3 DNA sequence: TGTGCCAGTAGCCTCGCGGTGGGGACTAGCAAGCACGAGCAGTACTTC. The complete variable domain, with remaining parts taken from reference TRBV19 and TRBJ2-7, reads DGGITQSPKYLFRKEGQNVTLSCEQNLNHDAMYWYRQDPGQGLRLIYYSQIVNDFQKGDIAEGYSVSREKKESFPLTVTSAQKNPTAFYLCASSLAVGTSKHEQYFGPGTRLTVT.

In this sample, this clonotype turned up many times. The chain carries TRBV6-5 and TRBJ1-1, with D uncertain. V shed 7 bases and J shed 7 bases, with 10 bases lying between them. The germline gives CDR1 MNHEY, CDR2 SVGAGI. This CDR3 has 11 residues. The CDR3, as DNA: TGTGCCAGCACCGGGAATGGTGAAGCTTTCTTT. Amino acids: CASTGNGEAFF.

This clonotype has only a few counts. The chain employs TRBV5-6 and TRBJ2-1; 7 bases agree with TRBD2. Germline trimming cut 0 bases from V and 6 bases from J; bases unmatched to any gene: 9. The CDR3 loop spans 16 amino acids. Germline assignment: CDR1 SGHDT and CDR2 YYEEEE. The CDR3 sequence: CASSLGSAGAFNEQFF. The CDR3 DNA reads TGTGCCAGCAGCTTGGGCTCTGCGGGAGCATTCAATGAGCAGTTCTTC.

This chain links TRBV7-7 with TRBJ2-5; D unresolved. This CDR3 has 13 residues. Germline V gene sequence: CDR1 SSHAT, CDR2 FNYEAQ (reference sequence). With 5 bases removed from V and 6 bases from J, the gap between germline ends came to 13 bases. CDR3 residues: CASSPDQSQTQYF. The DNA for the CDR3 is TGTGCCAGCAGCCCGGACCAGTCGCAGACCCAGTACTTC.

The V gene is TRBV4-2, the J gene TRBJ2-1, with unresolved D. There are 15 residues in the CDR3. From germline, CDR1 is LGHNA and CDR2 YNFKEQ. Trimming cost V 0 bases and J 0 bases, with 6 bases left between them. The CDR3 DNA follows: TGTGCCAGCAGCCAAGACACTCTCTCCTACAATGAGCAGTTCTTC. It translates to CASSQDTLSYNEQFF.

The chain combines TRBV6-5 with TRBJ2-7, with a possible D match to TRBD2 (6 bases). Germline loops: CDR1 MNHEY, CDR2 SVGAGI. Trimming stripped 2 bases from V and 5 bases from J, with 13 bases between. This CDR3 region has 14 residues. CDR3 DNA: TGTGCCAGCAGTTACACGGGAGATTTCCACGAGCAGTACTTC. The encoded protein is CASSYTGDFHEQYF.

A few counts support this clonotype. This chain's CDR3 is CASRSGQGLHGYTF. The CDR3 DNA reads TGTGCCAGCAGGTCGGGACAGGGATTGCATGGCTACACCTTC. This chain connects TRBV6-1 to TRBJ1-2; TRBD1 agrees at 9 bases. Germline trimming cut 6 bases from V and 6 bases from J; bases unmatched to any gene: 8. The germline CDR1 and CDR2 sequences are MNHNS and SASEGT. The CDR3 sequence is 14 residues long.

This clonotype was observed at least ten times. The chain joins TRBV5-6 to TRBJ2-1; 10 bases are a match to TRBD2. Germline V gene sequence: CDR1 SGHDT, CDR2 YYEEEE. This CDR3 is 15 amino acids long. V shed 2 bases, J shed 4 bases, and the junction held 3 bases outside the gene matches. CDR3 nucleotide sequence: TGTGCCAGCAGCTTCACTAGCGGGGTATACAATGAGCAGTTCTTC. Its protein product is CASSFTSGVYNEQFF.

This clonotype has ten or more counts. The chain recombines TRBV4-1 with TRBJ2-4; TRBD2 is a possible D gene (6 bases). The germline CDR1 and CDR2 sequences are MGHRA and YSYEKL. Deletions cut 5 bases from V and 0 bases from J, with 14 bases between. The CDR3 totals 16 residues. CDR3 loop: CASSSRGGLAKNIQYF. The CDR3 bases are TGCGCCAGCAGCTCCCGTGGGGGGTTAGCCAAAAACATTCAGTACTTC.

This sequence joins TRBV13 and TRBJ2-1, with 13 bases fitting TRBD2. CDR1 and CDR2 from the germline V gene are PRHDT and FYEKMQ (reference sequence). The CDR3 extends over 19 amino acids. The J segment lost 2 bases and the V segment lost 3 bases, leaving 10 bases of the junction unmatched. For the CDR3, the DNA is TGTGCCAGCAGCTTTCCCTTAACTAGCGGGGGGGCCACCTACAATGAGCAGTTCTTC. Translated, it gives CASSFPLTSGGATYNEQFF. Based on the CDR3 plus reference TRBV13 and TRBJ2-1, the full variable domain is AAGVIQSPRHLIKEKRETATLKCYPIPRHDTVYWYQQGPGQDPQFLISFYEKMQSDKGSIPDRFSAQQFSDYHSELNMSSLELGDSALYFCASSFPLTSGGATYNEQFFGPGTRLTVL.

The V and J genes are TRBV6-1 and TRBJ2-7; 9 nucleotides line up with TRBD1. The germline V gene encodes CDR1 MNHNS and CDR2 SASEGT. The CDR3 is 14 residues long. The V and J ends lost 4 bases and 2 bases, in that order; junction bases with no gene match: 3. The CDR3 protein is CASSGTGVAYEQYF. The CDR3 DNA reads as TGTGCCAGCAGTGGGACAGGGGTGGCCTACGAGCAGTACTTC.

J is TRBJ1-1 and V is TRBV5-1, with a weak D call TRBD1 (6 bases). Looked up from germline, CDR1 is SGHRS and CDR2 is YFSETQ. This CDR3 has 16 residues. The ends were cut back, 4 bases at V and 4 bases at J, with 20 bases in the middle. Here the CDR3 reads CASSPRPQGSSTEAFF. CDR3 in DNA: TGCGCCAGCAGCCCCCGTCCACAGGGAAGTAGCACTGAAGCTTTCTTT. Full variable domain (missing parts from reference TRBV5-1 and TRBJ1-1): KAGVTQTPRYLIKTRGQQVTLSCSPISGHRSVSWYQQTPGQGLQFLFEYFSETQRNKGNFPGRFSGRQFSNSRSEMNVSTLELGDSALYLCASSPRPQGSSTEAFFGQGTRLTVV.

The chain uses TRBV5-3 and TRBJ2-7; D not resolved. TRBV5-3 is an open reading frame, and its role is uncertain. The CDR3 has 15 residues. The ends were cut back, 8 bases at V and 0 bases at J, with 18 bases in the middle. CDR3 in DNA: TGTGCCAGTGGCCCCAGGCTCCTATGCTCCTACGAGCAGTACTTC. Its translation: CASGPRLLCSYEQYF.